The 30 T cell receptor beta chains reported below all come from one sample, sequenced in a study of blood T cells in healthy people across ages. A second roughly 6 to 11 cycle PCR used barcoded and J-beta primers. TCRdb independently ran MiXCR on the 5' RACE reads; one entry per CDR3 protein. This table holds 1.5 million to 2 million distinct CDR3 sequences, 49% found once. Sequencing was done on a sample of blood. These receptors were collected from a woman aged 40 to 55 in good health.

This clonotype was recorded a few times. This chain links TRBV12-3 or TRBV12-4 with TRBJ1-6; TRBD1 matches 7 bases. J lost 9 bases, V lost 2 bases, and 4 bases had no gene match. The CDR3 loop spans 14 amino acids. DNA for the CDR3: TGTGCCAGCAGTTTACCAGGGGACAGTTCACCCCTCCACTTT. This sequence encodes CASSLPGDSSPLHF.

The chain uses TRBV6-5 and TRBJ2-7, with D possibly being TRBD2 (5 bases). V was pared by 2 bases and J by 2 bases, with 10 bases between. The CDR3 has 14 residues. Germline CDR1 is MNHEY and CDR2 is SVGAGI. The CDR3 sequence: CASSYRGFTYEQYF. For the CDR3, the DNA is TGTGCCAGCAGTTACCGGGGTTTCACCTACGAGCAGTACTTC.

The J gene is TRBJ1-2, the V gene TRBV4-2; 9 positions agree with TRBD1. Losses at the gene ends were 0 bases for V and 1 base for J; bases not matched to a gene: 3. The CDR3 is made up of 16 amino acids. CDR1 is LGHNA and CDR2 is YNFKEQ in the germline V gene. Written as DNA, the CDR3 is TGTGCCAGCAGCCAAGATACGGACAGGGGTAACTATGGCTACACCTTC. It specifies CASSQDTDRGNYGYTF.

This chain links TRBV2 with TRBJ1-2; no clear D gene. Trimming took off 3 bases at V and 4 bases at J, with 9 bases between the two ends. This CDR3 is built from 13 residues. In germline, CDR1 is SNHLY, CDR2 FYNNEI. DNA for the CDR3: TGTGCCAGCAGTGATGCACGCTCCTATGGCTACACCTTC. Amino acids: CASSDARSYGYTF.

The CDR3 region has the DNA TGCGCCAGCAGCCAAGGGACCGCGGGGTTCGAGACCCAGTACTTC. Translating it yields CASSQGTAGFETQYF. The gene calls are TRBV4-3 and TRBJ2-7, with D maybe TRBD2 (6 bases). The J call may be incorrect, as the DNA end agrees better with TRBJ2-5. CDR1 LGHNA and CDR2 YSLEER come from the germline V gene. The length of the CDR3 is 15 residues.

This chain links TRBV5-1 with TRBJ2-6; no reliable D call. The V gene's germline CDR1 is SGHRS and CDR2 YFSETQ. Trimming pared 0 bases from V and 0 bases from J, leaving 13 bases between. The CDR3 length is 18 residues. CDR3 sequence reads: CASSLDSQFYSGANVLTF. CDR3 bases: TGCGCCAGCAGCTTGGATTCTCAGTTCTACTCTGGGGCCAACGTCCTGACTTTC.

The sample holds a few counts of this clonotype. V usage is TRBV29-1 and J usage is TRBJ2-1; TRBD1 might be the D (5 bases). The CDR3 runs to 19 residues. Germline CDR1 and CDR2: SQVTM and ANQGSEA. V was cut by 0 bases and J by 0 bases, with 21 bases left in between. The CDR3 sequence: CSVEDPSDGQGSSYNEQFF. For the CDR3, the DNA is TGCAGCGTTGAAGATCCCTCCGATGGGCAGGGCAGCTCCTACAATGAGCAGTTCTTC.

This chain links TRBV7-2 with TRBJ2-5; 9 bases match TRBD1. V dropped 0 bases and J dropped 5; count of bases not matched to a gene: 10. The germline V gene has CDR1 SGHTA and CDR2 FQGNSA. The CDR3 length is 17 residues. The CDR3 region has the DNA TGTGCCAGCAGCTTAGCGCGCCGAGGACAGGGGCGGGAGACCCAGTACTTC. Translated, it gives CASSLARRGQGRETQYF.

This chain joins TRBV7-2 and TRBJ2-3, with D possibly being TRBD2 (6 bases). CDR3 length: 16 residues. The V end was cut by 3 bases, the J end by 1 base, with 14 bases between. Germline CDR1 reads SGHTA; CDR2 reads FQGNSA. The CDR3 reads CASSFGGFFRTDTQYF. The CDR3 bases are TGTGCCAGCAGCTTTGGGGGGTTTTTTCGCACAGATACGCAGTATTTT.

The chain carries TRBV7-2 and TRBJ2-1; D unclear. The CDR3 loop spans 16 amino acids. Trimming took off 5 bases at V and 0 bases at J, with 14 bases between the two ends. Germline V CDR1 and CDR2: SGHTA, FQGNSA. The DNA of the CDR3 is TGTGCCAGCAGCCCTCTGCGTCCGATCTCCTACAATGAGCAGTTCTTC. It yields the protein CASSPLRPISYNEQFF.

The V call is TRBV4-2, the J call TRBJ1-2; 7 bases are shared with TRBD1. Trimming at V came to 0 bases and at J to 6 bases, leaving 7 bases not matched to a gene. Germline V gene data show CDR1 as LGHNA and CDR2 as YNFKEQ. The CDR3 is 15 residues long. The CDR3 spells CASSQEKGALDGYTF. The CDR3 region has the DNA TGTGCCAGCAGCCAAGAAAAGGGGGCGCTTGATGGCTACACCTTC.

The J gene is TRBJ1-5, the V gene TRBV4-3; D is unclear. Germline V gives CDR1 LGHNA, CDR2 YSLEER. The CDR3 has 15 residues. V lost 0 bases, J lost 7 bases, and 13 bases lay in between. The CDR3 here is CASSQDWERRQPQHF. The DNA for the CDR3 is TGCGCCAGCAGCCAAGATTGGGAACGGCGACAGCCCCAGCATTTT.

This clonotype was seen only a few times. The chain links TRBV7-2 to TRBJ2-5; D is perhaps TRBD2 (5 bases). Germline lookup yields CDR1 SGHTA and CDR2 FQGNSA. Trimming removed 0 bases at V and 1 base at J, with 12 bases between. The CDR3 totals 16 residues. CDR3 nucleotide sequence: TGTGCCAGCAGCTTAGCGCGAGGGTCTAGCCAAGAGACCCAGTACTTC. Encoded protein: CASSLARGSSQETQYF. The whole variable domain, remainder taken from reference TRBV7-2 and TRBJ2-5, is GAGVSQSPSNKVTEKGKDVELRCDPISGHTALYWYRQSLGQGLEFLIYFQGNSAPDKSGLPSDRFSAERTGGSVSTLTIQRTQQEDSAVYLCASSLARGSSQETQYFGPGTRLLVL.

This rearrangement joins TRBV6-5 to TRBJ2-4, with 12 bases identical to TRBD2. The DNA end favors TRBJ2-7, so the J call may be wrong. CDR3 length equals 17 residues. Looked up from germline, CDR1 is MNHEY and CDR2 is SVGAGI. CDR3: CASSYQTSGGRAFEQYF. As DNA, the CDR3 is TGTGCCAGCAGTTACCAAACTAGCGGGGGGCGAGCTTTCGAGCAGTACTTC.

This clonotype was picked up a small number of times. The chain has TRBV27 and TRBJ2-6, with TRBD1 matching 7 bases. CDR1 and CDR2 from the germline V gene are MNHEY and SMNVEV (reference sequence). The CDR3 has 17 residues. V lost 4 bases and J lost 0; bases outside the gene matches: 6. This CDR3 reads CASSWVGQRSGANVLTF. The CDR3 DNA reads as TGTGCCAGCAGTTGGGTGGGACAGCGCTCTGGGGCCAACGTCCTGACTTTC.

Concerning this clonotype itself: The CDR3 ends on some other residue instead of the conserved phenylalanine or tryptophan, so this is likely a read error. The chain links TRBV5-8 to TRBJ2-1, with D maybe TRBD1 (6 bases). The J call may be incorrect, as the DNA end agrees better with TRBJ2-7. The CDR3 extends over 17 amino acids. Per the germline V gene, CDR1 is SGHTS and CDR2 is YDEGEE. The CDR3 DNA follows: TGTGCCAGCAGTTTACGGCGACAGGCGTGGTCCTACAATGAGCAGTACTGC. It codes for CASSLRRQAWSYNEQYC.

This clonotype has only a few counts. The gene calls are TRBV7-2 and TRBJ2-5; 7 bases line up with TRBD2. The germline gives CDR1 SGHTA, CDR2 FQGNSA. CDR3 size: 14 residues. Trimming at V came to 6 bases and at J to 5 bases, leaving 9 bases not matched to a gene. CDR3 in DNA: TGTGCCAGCAGGAAAGGACTAGTGGAGGAGACCCAGTACTTC. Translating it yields CASRKGLVEETQYF.

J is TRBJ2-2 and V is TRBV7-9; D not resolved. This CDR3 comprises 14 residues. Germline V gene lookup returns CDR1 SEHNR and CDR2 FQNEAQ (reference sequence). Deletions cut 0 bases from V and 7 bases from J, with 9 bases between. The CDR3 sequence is CASSLAVGFGELFF. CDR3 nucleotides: TGTGCCAGCAGCTTAGCGGTCGGCTTCGGGGAGCTGTTTTTT. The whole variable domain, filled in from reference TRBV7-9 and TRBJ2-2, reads DTGVSQNPRHKITKRGQNVTFRCDPISEHNRLYWYRQTLGQGPEFLTYFQNEAQLEKSRLLSDRFSAERPKGSFSTLEIQRTEQGDSAMYLCASSLAVGFGELFFGEGSRLTVL.

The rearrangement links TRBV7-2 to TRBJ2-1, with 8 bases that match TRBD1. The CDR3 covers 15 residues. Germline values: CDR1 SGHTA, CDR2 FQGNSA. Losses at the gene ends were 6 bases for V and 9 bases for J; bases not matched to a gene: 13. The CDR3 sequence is CASSWTTGAWGEQFF. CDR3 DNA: TGTGCCAGCAGTTGGACGACAGGGGCTTGGGGTGAGCAGTTCTTC.

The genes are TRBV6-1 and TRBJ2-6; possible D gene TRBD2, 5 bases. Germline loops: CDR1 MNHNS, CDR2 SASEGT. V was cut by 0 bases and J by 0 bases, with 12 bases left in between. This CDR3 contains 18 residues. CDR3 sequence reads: CASSEARVIGSGANVLTF. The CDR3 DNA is TGTGCCAGCAGTGAAGCGCGGGTAATCGGCTCTGGGGCCAACGTCCTGACTTTC.

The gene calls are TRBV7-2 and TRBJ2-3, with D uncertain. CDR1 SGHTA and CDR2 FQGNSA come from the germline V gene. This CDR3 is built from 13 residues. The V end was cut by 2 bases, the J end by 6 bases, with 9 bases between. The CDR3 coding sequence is TGTGCCAGCAGCTTAAATGACGGGGATACGCAGTATTTT. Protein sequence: CASSLNDGDTQYF.

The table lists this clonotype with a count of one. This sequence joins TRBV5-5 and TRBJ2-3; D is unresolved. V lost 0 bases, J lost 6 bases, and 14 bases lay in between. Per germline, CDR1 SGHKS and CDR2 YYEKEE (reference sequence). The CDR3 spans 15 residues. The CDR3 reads CASSLEVSRSDTQYF. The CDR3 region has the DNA TGTGCCAGCAGCTTGGAGGTCAGCCGATCGGATACGCAGTATTTT.

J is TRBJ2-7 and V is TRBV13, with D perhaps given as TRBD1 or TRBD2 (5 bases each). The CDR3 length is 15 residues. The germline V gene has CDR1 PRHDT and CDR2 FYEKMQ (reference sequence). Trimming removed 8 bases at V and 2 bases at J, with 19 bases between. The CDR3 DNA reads TGTGCCAGCTCCGGACGGGGCGATGAGACCTACGAGCAGTACTTC. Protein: CASSGRGDETYEQYF.

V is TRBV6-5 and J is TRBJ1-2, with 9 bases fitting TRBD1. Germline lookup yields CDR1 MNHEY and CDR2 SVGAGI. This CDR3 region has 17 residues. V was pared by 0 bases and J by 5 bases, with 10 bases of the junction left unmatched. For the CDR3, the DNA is TGTGCCAGCAGTTACTCCGATACAGGGGGCAGGGGGTATGGCTACACCTTC. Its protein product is CASSYSDTGGRGYGYTF.

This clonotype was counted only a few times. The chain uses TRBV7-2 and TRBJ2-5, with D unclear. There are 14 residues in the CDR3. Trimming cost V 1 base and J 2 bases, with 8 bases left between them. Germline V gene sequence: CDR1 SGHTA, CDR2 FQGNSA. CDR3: CASSLGKTQETQYF. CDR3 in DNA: TGTGCCAGCAGCTTAGGGAAAACACAAGAGACCCAGTACTTC. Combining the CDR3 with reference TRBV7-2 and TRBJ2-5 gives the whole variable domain GAGVSQSPSNKVTEKGKDVELRCDPISGHTALYWYRQSLGQGLEFLIYFQGNSAPDKSGLPSDRFSAERTGGSVSTLTIQRTQQEDSAVYLCASSLGKTQETQYFGPGTRLLVL.

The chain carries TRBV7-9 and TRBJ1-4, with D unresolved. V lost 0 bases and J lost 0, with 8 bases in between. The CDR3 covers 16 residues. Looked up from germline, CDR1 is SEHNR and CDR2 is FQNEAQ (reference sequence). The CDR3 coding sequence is TGTGCCAGCAGCTTAGCGCATAGTGCAACTAATGAAAAACTGTTTTTT. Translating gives CASSLAHSATNEKLFF.

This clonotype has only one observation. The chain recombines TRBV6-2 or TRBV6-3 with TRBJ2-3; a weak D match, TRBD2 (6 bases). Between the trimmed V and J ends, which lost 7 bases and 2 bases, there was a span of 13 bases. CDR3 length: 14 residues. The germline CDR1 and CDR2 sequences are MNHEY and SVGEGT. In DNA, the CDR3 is TGTGCCAGCATAGGTCGGGGGTTCACAGATACGCAGTATTTT. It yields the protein CASIGRGFTDTQYF.

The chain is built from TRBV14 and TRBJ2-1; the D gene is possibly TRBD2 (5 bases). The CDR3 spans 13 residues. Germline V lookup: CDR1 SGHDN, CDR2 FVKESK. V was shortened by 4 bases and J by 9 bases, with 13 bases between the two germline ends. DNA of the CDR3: TGTGCCAGCAGCCTAGCGATCCGTACTGAGCAGTTCTTC. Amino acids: CASSLAIRTEQFF.

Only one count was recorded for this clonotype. The CDR3: CASSLAYREAPSNEKLFF. CDR3 DNA sequence: TGTGCCAGCAGCTTAGCATACAGGGAGGCACCCTCTAATGAAAAACTGTTTTTT. The V gene is TRBV7-4, the J gene TRBJ1-4, with a tentative D call TRBD1 (6 bases). CDR3 length: 18 residues. Deletions cut 0 bases from V and 3 bases from J, with 17 bases between. The germline CDR1 and CDR2 sequences are SGHVT and SQSDAQ.

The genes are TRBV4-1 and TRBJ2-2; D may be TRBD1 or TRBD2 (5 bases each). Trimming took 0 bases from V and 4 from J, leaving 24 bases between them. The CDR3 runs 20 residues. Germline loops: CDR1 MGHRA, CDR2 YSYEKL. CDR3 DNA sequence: TGCGCCAGCAGCCAAGATAGGGACCGACGTACGGGGCCTGGCACCGGGGAGCTGTTTTTT. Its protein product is CASSQDRDRRTGPGTGELFF.